This T cell receptor beta chain was retrieved from a study of cytomegalovirus exposure and HLA in healthy donors. Study-wide findings and caveats: Analysis was performed later, and it showed HLA-associated TCR beta chains to be more clonally expanded than equally common others. An apparent linkage of common viral pathogens to several of the most significant clusters emerged in a later analysis. Later analysis associated a missense DCLRE1C variant with TCR beta V- and J-gene trimming. In a later analysis, at a false discovery rate of 0.05, 16,951 TCR beta sequences matched HLA alleles.

Turning to this clone: Antigen unknown.

PCR used 60 Vbeta primers and 13 Jbeta primers. Here immunoSEQ multiplex PCR was the method, and the copy in TCRdb shows in-frame clones only, minus some. In the table there are over 100,000 clones, almost 80% of which are singletons. Germline V gene sequence: CDR1 SGHNT, CDR2 YENEEA. V shed 5 bases, J shed 0 bases, and the junction held 5 bases outside the gene matches. The CDR3 has 16 amino acids. Sequencing input: PBMCs. The genes are TRBV11-3 and TRBJ2-2, with 8 bases that match TRBD1. The TCR was taken from a man aged 55 to 70 in good health and CMV-seropositive. DNA for the CDR3: TGTGCCAGCAGCCCAGGGACAGGCTCGAACACCGGGGAGCTGTTTTTT. This encodes CASSPGTGSNTGELFF.